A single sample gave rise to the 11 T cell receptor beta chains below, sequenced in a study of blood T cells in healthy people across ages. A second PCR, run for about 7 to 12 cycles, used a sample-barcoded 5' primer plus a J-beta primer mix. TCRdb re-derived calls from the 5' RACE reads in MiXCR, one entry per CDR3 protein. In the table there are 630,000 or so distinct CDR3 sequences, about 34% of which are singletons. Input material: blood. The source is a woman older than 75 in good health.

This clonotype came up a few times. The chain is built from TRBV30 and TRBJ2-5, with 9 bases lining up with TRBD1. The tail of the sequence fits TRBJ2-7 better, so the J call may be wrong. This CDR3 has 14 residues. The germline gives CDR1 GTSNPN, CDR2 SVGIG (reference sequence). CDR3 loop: CAWEDRGRPYEQYF. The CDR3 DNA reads TGTGCCTGGGAGGACAGGGGAAGGCCCTACGAGCAGTACTTC.

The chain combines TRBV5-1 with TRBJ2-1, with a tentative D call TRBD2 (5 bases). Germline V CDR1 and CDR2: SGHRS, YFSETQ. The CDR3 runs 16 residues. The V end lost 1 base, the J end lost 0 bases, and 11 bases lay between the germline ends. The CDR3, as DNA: TGCGCCAGCAGCTTGTTCGGGGATAGCTCCTACAATGAGCAGTTCTTC. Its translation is CASSLFGDSSYNEQFF.

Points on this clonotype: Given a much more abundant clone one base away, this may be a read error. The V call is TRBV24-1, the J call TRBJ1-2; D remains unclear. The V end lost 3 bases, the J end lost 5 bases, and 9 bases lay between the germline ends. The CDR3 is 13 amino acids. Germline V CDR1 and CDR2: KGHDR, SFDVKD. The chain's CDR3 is CATSDRRDYGYTF. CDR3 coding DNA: TGTGCCACCAGTGATCGGAGGGATTATGGCTACACCTTC.

CDR3 nucleotide sequence: TGTGCCAGCAGCCAACTTAGTATATCCCATGAGCAGTTCTTC. Its protein is CASSQLSISHEQFF. The chain has TRBV11-2 and TRBJ2-1; D remains ambiguous. The CDR3 contains 14 residues. The V gene's germline CDR1 is SGHAT and CDR2 FQNNGV. V lost 5 bases, J lost 8 bases, and 16 bases lay in between.

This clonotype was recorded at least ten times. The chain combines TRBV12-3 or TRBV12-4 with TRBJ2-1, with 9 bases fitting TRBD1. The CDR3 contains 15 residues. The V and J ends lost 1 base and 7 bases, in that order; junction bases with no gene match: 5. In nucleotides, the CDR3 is TGTGCCAGCAGTTTAGACAGGGGGCGGGTTAATGAGCAGTTCTTC. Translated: CASSLDRGRVNEQFF.

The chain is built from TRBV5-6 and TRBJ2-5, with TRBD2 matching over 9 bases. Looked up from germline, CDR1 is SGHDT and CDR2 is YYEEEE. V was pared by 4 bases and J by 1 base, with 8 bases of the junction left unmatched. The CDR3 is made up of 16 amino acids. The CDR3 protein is CASSTWGGGAQETQYF. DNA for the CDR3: TGTGCCAGCAGCACATGGGGCGGGGGGGCCCAAGAGACCCAGTACTTC.

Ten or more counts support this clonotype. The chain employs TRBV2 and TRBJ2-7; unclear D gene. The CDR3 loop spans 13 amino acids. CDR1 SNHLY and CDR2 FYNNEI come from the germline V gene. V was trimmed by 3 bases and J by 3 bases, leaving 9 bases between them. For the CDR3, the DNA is TGTGCCAGCAGTGAGAACATTATCTACGAGCAGTACTTC. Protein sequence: CASSENIIYEQYF.

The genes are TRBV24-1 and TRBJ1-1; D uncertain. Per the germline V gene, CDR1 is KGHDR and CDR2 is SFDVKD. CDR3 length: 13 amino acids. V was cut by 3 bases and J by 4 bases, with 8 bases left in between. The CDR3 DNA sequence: TGTGCCACCAGTGATCCCCGGGGCACTGAAGCTTTCTTT. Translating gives CATSDPRGTEAFF.

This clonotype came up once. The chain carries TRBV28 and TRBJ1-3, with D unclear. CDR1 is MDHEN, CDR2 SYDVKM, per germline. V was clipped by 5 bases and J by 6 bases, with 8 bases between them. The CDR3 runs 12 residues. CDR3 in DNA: TGTGCCAGCAGTCCCCCCCAAAACACCATATATTTT. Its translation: CASSPPQNTIYF.

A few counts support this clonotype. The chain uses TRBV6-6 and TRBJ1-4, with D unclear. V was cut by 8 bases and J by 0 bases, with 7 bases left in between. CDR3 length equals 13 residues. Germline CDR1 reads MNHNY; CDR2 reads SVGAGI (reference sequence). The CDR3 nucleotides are TGTGCCAGCGTCAGAACAACTAATGAAAAACTGTTTTTT. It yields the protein CASVRTTNEKLFF.

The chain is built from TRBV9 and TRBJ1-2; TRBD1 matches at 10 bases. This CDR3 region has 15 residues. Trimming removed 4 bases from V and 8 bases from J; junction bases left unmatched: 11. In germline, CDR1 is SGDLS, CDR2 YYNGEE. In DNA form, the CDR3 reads TGTGCCAGCAGCTTCTCCGAGACAGGGGGCCGGGGCTACACCTTC. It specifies CASSFSETGGRGYTF.